This T cell receptor beta chain derives from a study of identifying expanded T cells in peripheral blood. The CDR3 has 11 residues. Trimming stripped 0 bases from V and 5 bases from J, with 1 base between. CDR1 is ENHRY and CDR2 is SYGVKD in the germline V gene. Assay used: immunoSEQ multiplex PCR; TCRdb lists only in-frame clones, some missing. The repertoire includes about 110,000 clones, 88% of them detected once, and approximately 8% sits in the top ten. The sequenced material came from blood. V and J are TRBV10-3 and TRBJ2-5; D is unclear. This clonotype was sampled from a person between 18 and 75 years old in good health. CDR3 coding DNA: TGTGCCATCAGTGAGTCCGAGACCCAGTACTTC. It encodes CAISESETQYF.